Shown below are 20 T cell receptor beta chains from a single sample sequenced in a study of T-cell reconstitution after alpha-beta-depleted transplantation in children (TCRdb year 2016). The treatment or condition label for this specimen denotes: allogeneic hematopoietic cell transplantation with graft depleted of TCRalphabeta T cells and CD19 B cells. Libraries were built with PCR. Instrument on record: Illumina HiSeq 2500. Molecular barcoding was employed in the preparation of TCR libraries, with unique molecular identifiers being used to normalize TCRbeta repertoire quantification. TCRdb reprocessing: public reads trimmed at Q25 with fastp, clones called with MiXCR, in-frame beta chains kept. Rows are combined by CDR3 protein, so each entry shows the most common genes and DNA. Within this sample are 250,000 to 300,000 distinct CDR3 sequences, with around 10% of them counted one time only. Of the sample, less than 8% falls within the top ten clones.

The material sequenced was PBMCs, taken before TCRalphabeta/CD19-depleted stem cell transplant. The receptors stem from a boy under two years old with acute myeloid leukemia, due to receive a stem cell transplant.

The table lists this clonotype with many counts. The V gene is TRBV3-1, the J gene TRBJ1-2; possibly TRBD1 for D (5 bases). This CDR3 spans 15 amino acids. Germline V gene sequence: CDR1 LGHDT, CDR2 YNNKEL (reference sequence). Trimming pared 1 base from V and 0 bases from J, leaving 9 bases between. The CDR3 DNA follows: TGTGCCAGCAGCCAAGGCACAGGTACTAACTATGGCTACACCTTC. Residues: CASSQGTGTNYGYTF.

This clonotype was recorded at least ten times. The CDR3 DNA follows: TGTGCCAGCAGGGTAGCGGGGGGCAGGGAGACCCAGTACTTC. It encodes CASRVAGGRETQYF. V usage is TRBV28 and J usage is TRBJ2-5, with TRBD2 identical over 10 bases. V lost 6 bases and J lost 5; bases outside the gene matches: 6. Germline V lookup: CDR1 MDHEN, CDR2 SYDVKM. CDR3 length: 14 amino acids.

This clonotype was picked up a small number of times. The chain links TRBV20-1 to TRBJ2-7; D perhaps matches TRBD2 (6 bases). The CDR3 spans 15 residues. The V and J ends lost 3 bases and 0 bases respectively, with 15 bases between them. CDR1 and CDR2 (germline): DFQATT, SNEGSKA (reference sequence). CDR3 DNA: TGCAGTGCTAGTGGAGGGGCTGCCAACTCCTACGAGCAGTACTTC. This translates into CSASGGAANSYEQYF.

V gene TRBV4-3 combines with J gene TRBJ2-7; D unclear. The CDR3 consists of 14 residues. In germline, CDR1 is LGHNA, CDR2 YSLEER. V shed 1 base and J shed 0 bases, with 7 bases lying between them. The CDR3 sequence: CASSQGRNSYEQYF. The CDR3 DNA sequence: TGCGCCAGCAGCCAAGGCAGGAACTCCTACGAGCAGTACTTC.

This clonotype has a count of ten or more. V usage is TRBV29-1 and J usage is TRBJ1-2, with unresolved D. The CDR3 sequence is 13 residues long. The V gene lost 3 bases and the J gene lost 0 bases, with 8 bases spanning the gap. Germline CDR1 and CDR2: SQVTM and ANQGSEA. Here the CDR3 reads CSVEAATNYGYTF. The DNA for the CDR3 is TGCAGCGTTGAGGCAGCAACTAACTATGGCTACACCTTC.

The chain joins TRBV20-1 to TRBJ2-2; D may be TRBD1 or TRBD2 (6 bases each). The ends were cut back, 2 bases at V and 5 bases at J, with 12 bases in the middle. The CDR3 length is 14 residues. Germline CDR1 reads DFQATT; CDR2 reads SNEGSKA (reference sequence). The CDR3 DNA follows: TGCAGTGCTAGATCCGGGGGCGAGACCGGGGAGCTGTTTTTT. It encodes CSARSGGETGELFF.

The chain couples TRBV5-1 to TRBJ2-7; 11 bases agree with TRBD1. This CDR3 is built from 16 residues. CDR1 and CDR2 from the germline V gene are SGHRS and YFSETQ. Trimming removed 2 bases from V and 5 bases from J; junction bases left unmatched: 9. The CDR3 DNA reads as TGCGCCAGCAGCTTAACAGGGACAGGGGGTTTCAACGAGCAGTACTTC. Translation: CASSLTGTGGFNEQYF.

V usage is TRBV4-3 and J usage is TRBJ1-6; 8 bases match TRBD1. The V gene end was trimmed by 1 base and the J gene end by 10 bases; junction bases not matched to a gene: 6. The CDR3 has 15 residues. Germline V gene lookup returns CDR1 LGHNA and CDR2 YSLEER. DNA for the CDR3: TGCGCCAGCAGCCAAGGGGGGACAGGACTGTCACCCCTCCACTTT. This sequence encodes CASSQGGTGLSPLHF.

The rearrangement uses TRBV28 and TRBJ2-5; D is perhaps TRBD1 or TRBD2 (5 bases each). CDR1 MDHEN and CDR2 SYDVKM come from the germline V gene. V lost 6 bases and J lost 4, with 27 bases in between. The CDR3 runs to 18 residues. CDR3 region: CASSASGLRRAEGETQYF. In nucleotides, the CDR3 is TGTGCCAGCAGCGCCTCAGGGTTGCGGCGGGCGGAAGGAGAGACCCAGTACTTC.

The chain employs TRBV6-1 and TRBJ2-7; a weak D match, TRBD2 (5 bases). V was pared by 1 base and J by 0 bases, with 10 bases between. The CDR3 sequence is 15 residues long. Germline CDR1 and CDR2: MNHNS and SASEGT. The CDR3, as DNA: TGTGCCAGCAGTGAAGGGCCGGGGTCCTCCTACGAGCAGTACTTC. As protein: CASSEGPGSSYEQYF.

This clonotype was detected ten times or more. This sequence joins TRBV29-1 and TRBJ1-2, with 7 bases lining up with TRBD1. The germline V gene encodes CDR1 SQVTM and CDR2 ANQGSEA. CDR3 length: 13 amino acids. Germline trimming cut 5 bases from V and 8 bases from J; bases unmatched to any gene: 11. CDR3 amino acids: CSVIAPTGNGYTF. CDR3 sequence (DNA): TGCAGCGTTATAGCCCCGACAGGGAACGGCTACACCTTC.

Many counts were recorded for this clonotype. The genes are TRBV23-1 and TRBJ2-7; TRBD2 aligns across 10 bases. TRBV23-1 is identified as an open reading frame with a role that is uncertain. CDR3 length: 19 amino acids. Unmatched junction bases numbered 16, after V lost 2 bases and J lost 3 bases. CDR3 residues: CASSQREGSSSGSLYEQYF. CDR3 in DNA: TGCGCCAGCAGTCAAAGAGAGGGCAGTTCTAGCGGGAGTCTCTACGAGCAGTACTTC.

To note about this clonotype: Possible read error: a much larger clone is one base away. Given the absence of the conserved phenylalanine or tryptophan at the CDR3 end, a read error is likely. The CDR3 DNA reads as TGTGCCAGCAGCTTAGGGTCGACTAGCGGTGTTTACAATGAGCAGTTCATC. Residues: CASSLGSTSGVYNEQFI. The rearrangement joins TRBV7-2 to TRBJ2-1; 9 bases match TRBD2. V shed 1 base and J 4 bases; nucleotides not matched to a gene: 8. CDR1 and CDR2 (germline): SGHTA, FQGNSA. The CDR3 loop spans 17 amino acids.

The chain is built from TRBV11-2 and TRBJ2-7; 12 positions agree with TRBD1. After removal of 5 bases from V and 6 bases from J, the junction contained 5 bases not matched to a gene. Germline-derived CDR1 and CDR2 are SGHAT and FQNNGV. The CDR3 extends over 14 amino acids. The CDR3 sequence is CASSVGTGGSEQYF. CDR3 coding DNA: TGTGCCAGCAGCGTCGGGACAGGGGGCTCCGAGCAGTACTTC.

This clonotype was counted at least ten times. This rearrangement joins TRBV6-2 or TRBV6-3 to TRBJ2-5; TRBD2 matches 11 bases. CDR1 is MNHEY and CDR2 is SVGEGT in the germline V gene. CDR3 length: 16 amino acids. The trim removed 2 bases at V and 4 bases at J, leaving 6 bases unmatched. The chain's CDR3 is CASSYPGLAARETQYF. CDR3 in DNA: TGTGCCAGCAGTTACCCGGGACTAGCGGCGCGAGAGACCCAGTACTTC.

The chain uses TRBV18 and TRBJ2-3; D call uncertain. This CDR3 is built from 13 residues. CDR1 KGHSH and CDR2 LQKENI come from the germline V gene. V was trimmed by 6 bases and J by 0 bases, leaving 7 bases between them. CDR3 sequence: CASSGSSTDTQYF. CDR3 in DNA: TGTGCCAGCTCGGGCAGTAGCACAGATACGCAGTATTTT.

This clonotype was recorded at least ten times. The J gene is TRBJ1-1, the V gene TRBV14; tentative D call: TRBD1 (5 bases). The germline V and J ends were trimmed by 6 bases and 2 bases, with 10 bases remaining between them. Per the germline V gene, CDR1 is SGHDN and CDR2 is FVKESK. This CDR3 contains 13 residues. As DNA, the CDR3 is TGTGCCAGCAGACGGGGGTTAAACACTGAAGCTTTCTTT. Encoded protein: CASRRGLNTEAFF.

This clonotype was picked up many times. The chain has TRBV5-1 and TRBJ2-5, with TRBD2 matching 10 bases. In germline, CDR1 is SGHRS, CDR2 YFSETQ. V shed 4 bases and J 3 bases; nucleotides not matched to a gene: 6. This CDR3 has 15 residues. CDR3: CASSILSGGEETQYF. CDR3 in DNA: TGCGCCAGCAGCATACTCAGCGGGGGGGAAGAGACCCAGTACTTC.

This clonotype was counted ten times or more. The V gene is TRBV29-1, the J gene TRBJ2-2, with unresolved D. This CDR3 has 11 residues. Germline V gives CDR1 SQVTM, CDR2 ANQGSEA. Trimming left V 2 bases short and J 7 bases short, with 5 bases between. The CDR3 DNA reads as TGCAGCGTTGAACTGAGCGGGGAGCTGTTTTTT. It is translated as CSVELSGELFF.

This clonotype has more than one count but fewer than ten. The chain uses TRBV10-3 and TRBJ2-5; TRBD2 aligns across 10 bases. The CDR3 consists of 14 residues. CDR1 and CDR2 from the germline V gene are ENHRY and SYGVKD. With 5 bases clipped from V and 2 bases from J, the junction kept 2 bases outside the gene matches. CDR3 coding DNA: TGTGCCATCAGTTTAGCGGGAGGTCAAGAGACCCAGTACTTC. This encodes CAISLAGGQETQYF.